These T cell receptor beta chains were read from a single sample in a study of cytomegalovirus exposure and HLA in healthy donors. Profiling relied on immunoSEQ multiplex PCR, and the TCRdb table lists in-frame clones only, not all of them. The sample contains some 140,000 clones, 74% of which appear only once. Sequences were obtained from PBMCs. The receptors originated from a man aged 30 to 45 in good health and CMV-seronegative. CDR3s include the opening cysteine and the closing phenylalanine or tryptophan. A D gene is named only where the DNA matches it firmly. Rows give clone size only sometimes, using once, few, many, or a class for an expanded clone.

v_call	d_call	j_call	clone_size	cdr3_aa	cdr3_nt
TRBV29-1	TRBD2	TRBJ2-3	NA	CSVSLAKGRDTQYF	TGCAGCGTATCACTAGCGAAGGGCAGAGATACGCAGTATTTT
TRBV9	TRBD1	TRBJ1-2	once	CASSKYGTANYGYTF	TGTGCCAGCAGCAAGTACGGGACAGCTAACTATGGCTACACCTTC
TRBV28	NA	TRBJ1-6	NA	CASSSFQEGNSPLHF	TGTGCCAGCAGCTCCTTCCAGGAGGGGAATTCACCCCTCCACTTT
TRBV27	NA	TRBJ1-2	NA	CASSPQALIGGYTF	TGTGCCAGCAGTCCCCAGGCTTTGATAGGAGGCTACACCTTC
TRBV30	NA	TRBJ1-2	NA	CAWRAARTCGYTF	TGTGCCTGGAGAGCCGCTAGGACATGTGGCTACACCTTC
TRBV19	TRBD1	TRBJ2-6	NA	CASSIRTGAPWGANVLTF	TGTGCCAGTAGTATTCGAACAGGGGCCCCTTGGGGGGCCAACGTCCTGACTTTC
TRBV5-6	NA	TRBJ2-7	NA	CASSPKRGARKEQYF	TGTGCCAGCAGCCCGAAACGGGGGGCGAGAAAAGAGCAGTACTTC
TRBV7-9	NA	TRBJ1-1	many	CASSTQGYTEAFF	TGTGCCAGCAGCACACAGGGTTACACTGAAGCTTTCTTT
TRBV9	TRBD2	TRBJ2-3	NA	CASSPQGRGESDTQYF	TGTGCCAGCAGCCCCCAGGGGCGGGGGGAATCGGATACGCAGTATTTT
TRBV10-2	NA	TRBJ1-1	NA	CASSGSRMNTEAFF	TGCGCCAGCAGTGGTTCCAGGATGAACACTGAAGCTTTCTTT
TRBV12-5	TRBD1	TRBJ1-2	medium-sized	CASDLRDRRYGYTF	TGTGCTAGTGACCTCCGGGACAGAAGATATGGCTACACCTTC
TRBV6-5	NA	TRBJ2-2	NA	CASRLAGELFF	TGTGCCTCCAGACTGGCCGGGGAGCTGTTTTTT
TRBV6-5	NA	TRBJ2-3	NA	CASSYILAVDTQYF	TGTGCCAGCAGTTATATCCTAGCCGTAGATACGCAGTATTTT
TRBV5-1	TRBD2	TRBJ2-5	NA	CASSLGAGGYQETQYF	TGCGCCAGCAGCTTAGGAGCGGGGGGGTACCAAGAGACCCAGTACTTC
TRBV6-6	TRBD1	TRBJ1-5	NA	CASSSGQGANQPQHF	TGTGCCAGCAGTTCGGGACAGGGGGCGAATCAGCCCCAGCATTTT
TRBV7-8	TRBD2	TRBJ2-2	NA	CASSSTLAGNTGELFF	TGTGCCAGCAGCTCGACGCTAGCGGGGAACACCGGGGAGCTGTTTTTT
TRBV9	TRBD1	TRBJ1-6	NA	CASSVGTASPLHF	TGTGCCAGCAGCGTGGGGACAGCTTCCCCCCTCCACTTT
TRBV5-6	NA	TRBJ1-4	NA	CASSFKQAGEKLFF	TGTGCCAGCAGCTTTAAGCAGGCAGGTGAAAAACTGTTTTTT
TRBV5-1	NA	TRBJ2-7	few	CASSLSAASYEQYF	TGCGCCAGCAGCTTGTCTGCGGCCTCCTACGAGCAGTACTTC
TRBV4-3	NA	TRBJ2-7	NA	CASSQDKETTAYEQYF	TGCGCCAGCAGCCAAGATAAAGAGACAACTGCCTACGAGCAGTACTTC
TRBV5-4	NA	TRBJ2-7	NA	CASSLGGELYEQYF	TGTGCCAGCAGCTTGGGAGGCGAACTTTACGAGCAGTACTTC
TRBV4-1	TRBD2	TRBJ2-3	NA	CASSQDSDSGGNTDTQYF	TGCGCCAGCAGCCAAGATAGCGATAGCGGGGGGAACACAGATACGCAGTATTTT
TRBV7-9	NA	TRBJ1-2	NA	CSSSFSLLLDSGYGYTF	TGTTCCAGCAGCTTCTCCCTGCTCCTGGACAGTGGATATGGCTACACCTTC
TRBV21-1	NA	TRBJ2-2	NA	CASSENRGRGELFF	TGTGCCAGCAGCGAAAACAGGGGGCGAGGGGAGCTGTTTTTT
TRBV7-6	TRBD1	TRBJ2-1	NA	CASSWGQGVSYNEQFF	TGTGCCAGCAGCTGGGGACAGGGTGTATCCTACAATGAGCAGTTCTTC
TRBV4-3	NA	TRBJ2-2	NA	CASSQSVNSAGELFF	TGCGCCAGCAGCCAATCTGTGAATAGTGCCGGGGAGCTGTTTTTT